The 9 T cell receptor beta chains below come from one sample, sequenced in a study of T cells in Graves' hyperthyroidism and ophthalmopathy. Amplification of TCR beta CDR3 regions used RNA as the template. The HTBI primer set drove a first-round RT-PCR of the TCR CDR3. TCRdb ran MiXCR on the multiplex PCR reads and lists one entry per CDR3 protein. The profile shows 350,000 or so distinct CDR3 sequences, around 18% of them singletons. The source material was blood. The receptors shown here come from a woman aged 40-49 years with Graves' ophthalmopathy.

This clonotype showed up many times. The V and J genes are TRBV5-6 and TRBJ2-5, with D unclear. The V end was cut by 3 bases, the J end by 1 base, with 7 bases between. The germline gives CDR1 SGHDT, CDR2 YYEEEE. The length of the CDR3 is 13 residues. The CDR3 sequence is CASSWSLQETQYF. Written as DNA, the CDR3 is TGTGCCAGCAGCTGGAGTCTCCAAGAGACCCAGTACTTC.

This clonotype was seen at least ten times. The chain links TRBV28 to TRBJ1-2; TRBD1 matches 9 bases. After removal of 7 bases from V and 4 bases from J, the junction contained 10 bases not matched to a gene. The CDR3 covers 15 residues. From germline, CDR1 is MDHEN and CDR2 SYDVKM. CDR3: CASILQGAFGYGYTF. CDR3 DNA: TGTGCCAGCATTCTACAGGGGGCATTTGGCTATGGCTACACCTTC.

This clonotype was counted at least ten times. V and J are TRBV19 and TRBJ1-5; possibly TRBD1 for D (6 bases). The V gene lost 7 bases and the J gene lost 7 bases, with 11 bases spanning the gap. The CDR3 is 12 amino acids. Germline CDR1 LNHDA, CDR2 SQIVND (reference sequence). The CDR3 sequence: CASTMGAQPQHF. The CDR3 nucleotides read TGTGCCAGTACCATGGGGGCCCAGCCCCAGCATTTT.

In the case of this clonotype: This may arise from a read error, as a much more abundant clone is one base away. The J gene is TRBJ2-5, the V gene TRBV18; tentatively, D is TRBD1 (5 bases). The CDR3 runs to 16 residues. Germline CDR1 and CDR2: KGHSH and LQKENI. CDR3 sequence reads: CASSPLSGAGQETRYF. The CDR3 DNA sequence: TGTGCCAGCTCACCACTGTCTGGGGCCGGCCAAGAGACCCGGTACTTC.

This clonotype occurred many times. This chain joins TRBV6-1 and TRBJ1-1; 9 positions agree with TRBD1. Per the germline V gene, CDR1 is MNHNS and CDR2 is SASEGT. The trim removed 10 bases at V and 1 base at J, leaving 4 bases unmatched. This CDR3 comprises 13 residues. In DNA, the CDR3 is TGTGCCACAAACAGGGGGCCGAACACTGAAGCTTTCTTT. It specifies CATNRGPNTEAFF.

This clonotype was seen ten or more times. The CDR3 bases are TGTGCCAGCAGTTTCTCCTTCAGGGACCCCTATGGCTACACCTTC. Translating it yields CASSFSFRDPYGYTF. The chain recombines TRBV28 with TRBJ1-2; D is perhaps TRBD1 (5 bases). The V end lost 3 bases, the J end lost 4 bases, and 15 bases lay between the germline ends. Germline-derived CDR1 and CDR2 are MDHEN and SYDVKM. This CDR3 comprises 15 residues.

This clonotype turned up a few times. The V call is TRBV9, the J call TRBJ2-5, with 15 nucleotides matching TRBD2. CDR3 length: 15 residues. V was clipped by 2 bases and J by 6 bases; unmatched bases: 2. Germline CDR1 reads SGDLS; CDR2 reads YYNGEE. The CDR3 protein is CASSVGTSGRQTQYF. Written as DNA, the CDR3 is TGTGCCAGCAGCGTTGGGACTAGCGGGAGGCAGACCCAGTACTTC.

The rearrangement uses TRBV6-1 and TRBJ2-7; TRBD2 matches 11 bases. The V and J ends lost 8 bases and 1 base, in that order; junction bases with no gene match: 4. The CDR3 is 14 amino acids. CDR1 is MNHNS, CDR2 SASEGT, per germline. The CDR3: CASSTSGASYEQYF. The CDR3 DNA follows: TGTGCCAGCTCGACTAGCGGGGCTTCCTACGAGCAGTACTTC.

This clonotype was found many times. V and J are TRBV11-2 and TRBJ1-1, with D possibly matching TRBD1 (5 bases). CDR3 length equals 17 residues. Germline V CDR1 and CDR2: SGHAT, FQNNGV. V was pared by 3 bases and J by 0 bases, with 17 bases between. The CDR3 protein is CASSFRVIGGVNTEAFF. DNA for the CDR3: TGTGCCAGCAGCTTTAGGGTCATCGGGGGGGTGAACACTGAAGCTTTCTTT.